This TCR beta chain comes out of a study of cytomegalovirus exposure and HLA in healthy donors. PCR primers comprised 60 Vbeta and 13 Jbeta primers. Using immunoSEQ multiplex PCR, the repertoire was profiled, and TCRdb retains in-frame clones only, with some absent. The profile shows 110,000 or so clones, 60% to 80% of them singletons. Study conclusions and caveats: The likely origin of a cluster of highly shared sequence variants was a sequencing artifact.

About this clone itself: Its specificity is not known.

V was clipped by 5 bases and J by 4 bases, with 19 bases between them. Germline V gives CDR1 SEHNR, CDR2 FQNEAQ (reference sequence). This CDR3 has 16 amino acids. V is TRBV7-9 and J is TRBJ2-3, with D perhaps matching TRBD2 (6 bases). Source material: PBMCs. The receptor was isolated from a man younger than 35 in good health and CMV-seropositive. CDR3 in DNA: TGTGCCAGCAGCCGGGACTCCCGACTGGGGGCAGATACGCAGTATTTT. Its translation: CASSRDSRLGADTQYF. The variable domain in full, completed from reference TRBV7-9 and TRBJ2-3, reads DTGVSQNPRHKITKRGQNVTFRCDPISEHNRLYWYRQTLGQGPEFLTYFQNEAQLEKSRLLSDRFSAERPKGSFSTLEIQRTEQGDSAMYLCASSRDSRLGADTQYFGPGTRLTVL.